This T cell receptor beta chain comes out of a study of technical replicates of blood from a few donors. This table comes from immunoSEQ multiplex PCR, and its TCRdb copy is limited to in-frame clones, with some not included. The sample includes approximately 73,000 clones, about nine tenths of them seen just once. The sample taken for sequencing was T cells isolated from PBMCs. The origin of this receptor is a human donor in good health.

The CDR3: CASSSRQGFYEKLFF. In DNA form, the CDR3 reads TGTGCCAGCAGCTCCCGACAGGGATTCTATGAAAAACTGTTTTTT. The chain links TRBV11-3 to TRBJ1-4; 7 nucleotides match TRBD1. CDR3 length: 15 residues. J lost 6 bases, V lost 4 bases, and 8 bases had no gene match. CDR1 is SGHNT, CDR2 YENEEA, per germline.